The 15 T cell receptor beta chains given below trace back to one sample, sequenced in a study of cytomegalovirus exposure and HLA in healthy donors. This PCR relied on a set of 60 Vbeta primers and 13 Jbeta primers. Libraries were prepared by immunoSEQ multiplex PCR; TCRdb keeps only in-frame clonotypes and omits some of them. Here the sample spans about 120,000 clones, around 67% being singletons. Sequencing used PBMCs. The receptors shown here come from a woman in her thirties or forties in good health and CMV-seronegative.

The chain couples TRBV11-2 to TRBJ2-3, with 11 bases that match TRBD2. This CDR3 is built from 18 residues. J lost 0 bases, V lost 3 bases, and 8 bases had no gene match. CDR1 and CDR2 from the germline V gene are SGHAT and FQNNGV. The CDR3 sequence is CASSLTQTSGASTDTQYF. The CDR3 region has the DNA TGTGCCAGCAGCTTGACCCAGACTAGCGGGGCTAGCACAGATACGCAGTATTTT.

The J gene is TRBJ2-5, the V gene TRBV5-4, with TRBD2 matching 12 bases. Trimming cost V 4 bases and J 0 bases; bases outside gene matches: 7. The CDR3 spans 17 residues. Germline V gene lookup returns CDR1 SGHNT and CDR2 YYREEE (reference sequence). The CDR3 sequence is CASSLLAGGAYQETQYF. Written as DNA, the CDR3 is TGTGCCAGCAGCCTACTAGCGGGGGGAGCTTACCAAGAGACCCAGTACTTC.

This clone was counted a few times. The gene calls are TRBV25-1 and TRBJ2-1, with D possibly matching TRBD1 (6 bases). Germline CDR1 and CDR2: MGHDK and SYGVNS. V lost 9 bases and J lost 7, with 19 bases in between. The CDR3 runs 14 residues. The CDR3, as DNA: TGTGCCAGTATGAGGGACATTGGTACGAATGAGCAGTTCTTC. Amino acids: CASMRDIGTNEQFF.

The chain has TRBV4-1 and TRBJ2-7; perhaps TRBD2 as D (6 bases). CDR1 is MGHRA and CDR2 is YSYEKL in the germline V gene. Trimming removed 1 base from V and 0 bases from J, with 10 bases in between. This CDR3 has 15 amino acids. The chain's CDR3 is CASSQGSSGSYEQYF. The CDR3, as DNA: TGCGCCAGCAGCCAAGGAAGTAGCGGCTCCTACGAGCAGTACTTC.

A few counts support this clone. CDR3 sequence: CASSDKAGGLETQYF. The CDR3, as DNA: TGTGCCAGCAGTGACAAAGCGGGGGGGCTGGAGACCCAGTACTTC. The V call is TRBV6-4, the J call TRBJ2-5; the match to TRBD2 covers 10 bases. The V segment lost 2 bases and the J segment 5 bases; nucleotides outside the gene matches: 5. The CDR3 extends over 15 amino acids. CDR1 and CDR2 (germline): MRHNA, SNTAGT.

This clone has just a few counts. This rearrangement joins TRBV7-3 to TRBJ2-3; D may be TRBD2 (5 bases). Germline lookup yields CDR1 SGHTA and CDR2 FQGTGA. The CDR3 is 15 amino acids. V was shortened by 2 bases and J by 0 bases, with 9 bases between the two germline ends. CDR3 nucleotide sequence: TGTGCCAGCAGCTTACCCGGGATGAGCACAGATACGCAGTATTTT. Its translation is CASSLPGMSTDTQYF.

This rearrangement joins TRBV7-2 to TRBJ1-1; D gene unclear. CDR3 length: 12 residues. V gave up 11 bases and J gave up 0 bases, with 10 bases separating them. Per the germline V gene, CDR1 is SGHTA and CDR2 is FQGNSA. For the CDR3, the DNA is TGTGCCGGCTTCGGGATGAACACTGAAGCTTTCTTT. Protein: CAGFGMNTEAFF.

The chain links TRBV20-1 to TRBJ2-1; weak D call: TRBD2 (5 bases). Looked up from germline, CDR1 is DFQATT and CDR2 is SNEGSKA (reference sequence). This CDR3 has 11 residues. The V and J ends lost 6 bases and 10 bases respectively, with 13 bases between them. This CDR3 is CSAKTTWEQFF. DNA of the CDR3: TGCAGTGCCAAGACTACTTGGGAGCAGTTCTTC.

This clone turned up a few times. The gene calls are TRBV2 and TRBJ1-1; no reliable D call. Trimming left V 7 bases short and J 1 base short, with 13 bases between. The length of the CDR3 is 14 residues. CDR1 and CDR2 from the germline V gene are SNHLY and FYNNEI. The CDR3 DNA follows: TGTGCCAGCATGGGCCCCGGAGGGAACACTGAAGCTTTCTTT. Its translation: CASMGPGGNTEAFF. Using reference TRBV2 and TRBJ1-1 for the parts outside the CDR3, the full variable domain is EPEVTQTPSHQVTQMGQEVILRCVPISNHLYFYWYRQILGQKVEFLVSFYNNEISEKSEIFDDQFSVERPDGSNFTLKIRSTKLEDSAMYFCASMGPGGNTEAFFGQGTRLTVV.

The genes are TRBV4-1 and TRBJ2-7; TRBD2 matches at 12 bases. In germline, CDR1 is MGHRA, CDR2 YSYEKL. Trimming cost V 1 base and J 3 bases; bases outside gene matches: 13. CDR3 size: 19 residues. The CDR3 protein is CASSQVFGLAGLEGYEQYF. The CDR3 bases are TGCGCCAGCAGCCAAGTGTTCGGACTAGCGGGATTGGAGGGCTACGAGCAGTACTTC.

The chain employs TRBV9 and TRBJ1-2; D possibly corresponds to TRBD1 (5 bases). V dropped 4 bases and J dropped 8 bases, with 21 bases sitting between them. The CDR3 has 15 residues. Germline V gives CDR1 SGDLS, CDR2 YYNGEE. As DNA, the CDR3 is TGTGCCAGCAGCACAGGAGTAGCCTACATGGGGGGCTACACCTTC. It yields the protein CASSTGVAYMGGYTF.

The sample holds a few counts of this clone. The genes are TRBV9 and TRBJ2-5; 7 bases line up with TRBD2. V gave up 0 bases and J gave up 0 bases; unmatched junction bases: 5. This CDR3 contains 16 residues. Germline V CDR1 and CDR2: SGDLS, YYNGEE. CDR3 DNA: TGTGCCAGCAGCGTAGCGAACGGGGGGTACCAAGAGACCCAGTACTTC. Residues: CASSVANGGYQETQYF.

The chain has TRBV4-3 and TRBJ2-7; D is ambiguous. This CDR3 has 13 residues. Trimming removed 3 bases from V and 7 bases from J, with 13 bases in between. In germline, CDR1 is LGHNA, CDR2 YSLEER. CDR3 in amino acids: CASSQQRLVEQYF. CDR3 sequence (DNA): TGCGCCAGCAGCCAGCAGCGCCTCGTGGAGCAGTACTTC.

J is TRBJ2-7 and V is TRBV27; D is uncertain. The V end lost 6 bases, the J end lost 3 bases, and 21 bases lay between the germline ends. The V gene's germline CDR1 is MNHEY and CDR2 SMNVEV (reference sequence). The CDR3 has 16 residues. In DNA, the CDR3 is TGTGCCAGCAGGCACCTGTTGCTAAGTATAAACTACGAGCAGTACTTC. Residues: CASRHLLLSINYEQYF.

This clone was found a few times. The chain joins TRBV18 to TRBJ2-3, with D perhaps matching TRBD1 (5 bases). The V and J ends lost 4 bases and 1 base respectively, with 6 bases between them. Germline V lookup: CDR1 KGHSH, CDR2 LQKENI. The CDR3 contains 13 residues. In DNA, the CDR3 is TGTGCCAGCTCACTACAGGGCACAGATACGCAGTATTTT. It yields the protein CASSLQGTDTQYF.